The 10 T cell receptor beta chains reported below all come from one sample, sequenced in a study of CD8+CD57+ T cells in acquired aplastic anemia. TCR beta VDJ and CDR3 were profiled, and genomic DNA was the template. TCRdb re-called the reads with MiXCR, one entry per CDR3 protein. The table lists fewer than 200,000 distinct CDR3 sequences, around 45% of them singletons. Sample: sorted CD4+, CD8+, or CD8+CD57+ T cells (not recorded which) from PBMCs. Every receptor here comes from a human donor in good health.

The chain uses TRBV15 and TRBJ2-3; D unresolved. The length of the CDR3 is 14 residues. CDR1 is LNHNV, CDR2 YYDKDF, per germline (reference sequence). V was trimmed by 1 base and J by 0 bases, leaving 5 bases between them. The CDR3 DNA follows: TGTGCCACCAGCAGAGCACAGAGCACAGATACGCAGTATTTT. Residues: CATSRAQSTDTQYF.

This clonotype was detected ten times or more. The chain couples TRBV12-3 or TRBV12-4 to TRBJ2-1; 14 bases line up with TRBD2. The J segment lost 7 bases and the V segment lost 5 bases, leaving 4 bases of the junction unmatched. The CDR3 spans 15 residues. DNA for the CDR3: TGTGCCAGCAGTCAGGGACTAGCGGGGGTAAATGAGCAGTTCTTC. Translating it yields CASSQGLAGVNEQFF.

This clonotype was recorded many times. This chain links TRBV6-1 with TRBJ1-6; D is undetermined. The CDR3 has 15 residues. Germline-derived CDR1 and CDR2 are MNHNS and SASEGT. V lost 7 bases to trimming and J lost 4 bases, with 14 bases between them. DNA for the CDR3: TGTGCCAGCACCTCCGTGCGGGGTTATAATTCACCCCTCCACTTT. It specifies CASTSVRGYNSPLHF.

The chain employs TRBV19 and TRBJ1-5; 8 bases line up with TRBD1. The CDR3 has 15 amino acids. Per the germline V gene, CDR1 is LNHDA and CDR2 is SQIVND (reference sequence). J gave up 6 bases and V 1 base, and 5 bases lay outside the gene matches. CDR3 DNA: TGTGCCAGTAGTATAGGCCAGGGGGCCTTTCAGCCCCAGCATTTT. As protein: CASSIGQGAFQPQHF.

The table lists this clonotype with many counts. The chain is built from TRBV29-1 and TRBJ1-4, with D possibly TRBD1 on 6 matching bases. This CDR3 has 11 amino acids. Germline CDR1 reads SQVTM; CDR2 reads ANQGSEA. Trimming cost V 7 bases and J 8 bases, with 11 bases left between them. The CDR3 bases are TGCAGCGCGGGGGGGGGCGAAAAACTGTTTTTT. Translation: CSAGGGEKLFF.

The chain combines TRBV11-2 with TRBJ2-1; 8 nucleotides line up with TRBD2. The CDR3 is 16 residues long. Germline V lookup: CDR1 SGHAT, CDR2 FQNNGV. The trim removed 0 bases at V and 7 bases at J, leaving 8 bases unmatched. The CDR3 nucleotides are TGTGCCAGCAGCTTAGATGGAATAGCGGGGCTTAATGAGCAGTTCTTC. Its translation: CASSLDGIAGLNEQFF.

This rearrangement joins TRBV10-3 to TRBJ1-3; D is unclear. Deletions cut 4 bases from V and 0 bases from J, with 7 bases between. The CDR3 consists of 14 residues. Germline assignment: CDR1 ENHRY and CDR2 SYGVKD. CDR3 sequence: CAISGVLSGNTIYF. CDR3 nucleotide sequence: TGTGCCATCAGTGGGGTTCTCTCTGGAAACACCATATATTTT.

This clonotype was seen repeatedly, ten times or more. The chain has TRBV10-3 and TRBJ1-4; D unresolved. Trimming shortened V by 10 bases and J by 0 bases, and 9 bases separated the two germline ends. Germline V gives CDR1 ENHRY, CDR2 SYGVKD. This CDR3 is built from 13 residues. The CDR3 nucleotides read TGTGCCACTGCTACAGCAACTAATGAAAAACTGTTTTTT. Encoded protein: CATATATNEKLFF.

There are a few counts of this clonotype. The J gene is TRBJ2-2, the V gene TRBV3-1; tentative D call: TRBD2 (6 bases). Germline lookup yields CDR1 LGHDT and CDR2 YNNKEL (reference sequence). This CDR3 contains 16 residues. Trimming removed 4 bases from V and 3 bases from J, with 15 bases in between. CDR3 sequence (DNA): TGTGCCAGCAGCCGTATAGCGGAGTTAGACACCGGGGAGCTGTTTTTT. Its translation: CASSRIAELDTGELFF.

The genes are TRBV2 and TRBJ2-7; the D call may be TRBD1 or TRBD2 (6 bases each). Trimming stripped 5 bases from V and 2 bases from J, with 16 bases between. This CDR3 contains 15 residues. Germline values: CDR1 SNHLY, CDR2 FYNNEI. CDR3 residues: CASSLGGTPTYEQYF. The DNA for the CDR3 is TGTGCCAGCAGTCTTGGGGGGACACCAACCTACGAGCAGTACTTC.